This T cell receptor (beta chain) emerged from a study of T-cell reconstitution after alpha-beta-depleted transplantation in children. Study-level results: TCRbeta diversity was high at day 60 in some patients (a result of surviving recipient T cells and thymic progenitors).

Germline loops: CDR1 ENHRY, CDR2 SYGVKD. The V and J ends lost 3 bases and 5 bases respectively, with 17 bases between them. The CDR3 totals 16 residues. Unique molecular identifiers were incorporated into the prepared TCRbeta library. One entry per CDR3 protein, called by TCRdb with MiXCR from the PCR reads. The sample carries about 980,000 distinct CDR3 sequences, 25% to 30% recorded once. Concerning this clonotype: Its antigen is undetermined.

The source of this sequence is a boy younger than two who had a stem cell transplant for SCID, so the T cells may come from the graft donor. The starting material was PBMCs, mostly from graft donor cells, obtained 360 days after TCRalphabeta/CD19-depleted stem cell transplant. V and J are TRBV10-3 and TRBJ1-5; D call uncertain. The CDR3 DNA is TGTGCCATCAGTGAAGGCCCCTCGGATCGGGATCAGCCCCAGCATTTT. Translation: CAISEGPSDRDQPQHF.